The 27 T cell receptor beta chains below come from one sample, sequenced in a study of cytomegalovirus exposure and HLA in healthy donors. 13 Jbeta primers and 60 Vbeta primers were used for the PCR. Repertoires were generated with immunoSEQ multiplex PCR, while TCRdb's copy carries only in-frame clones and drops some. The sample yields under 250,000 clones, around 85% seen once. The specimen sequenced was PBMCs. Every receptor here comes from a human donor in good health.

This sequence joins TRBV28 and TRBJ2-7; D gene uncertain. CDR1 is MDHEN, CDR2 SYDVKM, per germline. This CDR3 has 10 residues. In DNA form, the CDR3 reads TGTGGCTGCGGCTCCTACGAGCAGTACTTC. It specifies CGCGSYEQYF.

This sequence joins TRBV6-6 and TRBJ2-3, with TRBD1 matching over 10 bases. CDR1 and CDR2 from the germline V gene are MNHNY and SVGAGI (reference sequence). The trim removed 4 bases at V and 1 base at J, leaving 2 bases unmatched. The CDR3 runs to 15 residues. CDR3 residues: CASSSGTGGTDTQYF. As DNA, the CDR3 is TGTGCCAGCAGTTCCGGGACAGGGGGCACAGATACGCAGTATTTT.

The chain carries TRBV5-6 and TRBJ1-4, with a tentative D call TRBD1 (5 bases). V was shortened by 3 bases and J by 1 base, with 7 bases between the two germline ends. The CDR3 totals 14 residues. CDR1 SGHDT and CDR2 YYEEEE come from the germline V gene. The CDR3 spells CASSYQGTNEKLFF. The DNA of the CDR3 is TGTGCCAGCAGCTATCAGGGAACTAATGAAAAACTGTTTTTT.

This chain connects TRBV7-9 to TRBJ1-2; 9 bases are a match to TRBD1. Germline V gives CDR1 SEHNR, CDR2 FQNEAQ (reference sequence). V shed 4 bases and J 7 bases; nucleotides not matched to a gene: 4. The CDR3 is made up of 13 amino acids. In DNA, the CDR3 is TGTGCCAGCAGCTCCCCGACAGGGGGTGGCTACACCTTC. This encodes CASSSPTGGGYTF.

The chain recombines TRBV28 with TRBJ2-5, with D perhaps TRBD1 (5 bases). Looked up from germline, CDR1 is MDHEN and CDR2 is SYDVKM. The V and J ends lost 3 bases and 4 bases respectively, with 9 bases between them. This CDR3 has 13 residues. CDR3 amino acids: CASSFADRETQYF. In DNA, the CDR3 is TGTGCCAGCAGTTTTGCCGACAGAGAGACCCAGTACTTC.

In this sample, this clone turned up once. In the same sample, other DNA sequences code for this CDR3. The CDR3, as DNA: TGTGCCAGCAGCCGGACAGACCCCTACGAGCAGTACTTC. Translating it yields CASSRTDPYEQYF. The chain joins TRBV27 to TRBJ2-7, with D possibly TRBD1 on 6 matching bases. Deletions cut 6 bases from V and 2 bases from J, with 11 bases between. The CDR3 contains 13 residues. Germline lookup yields CDR1 MNHEY and CDR2 SMNVEV (reference sequence).

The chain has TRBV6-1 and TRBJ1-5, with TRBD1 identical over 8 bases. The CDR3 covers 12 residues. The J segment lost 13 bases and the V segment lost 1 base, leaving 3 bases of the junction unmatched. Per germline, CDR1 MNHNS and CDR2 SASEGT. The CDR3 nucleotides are TGTGCCAGCAGTGAAGGGGGACAGGCTCAGCATTTT. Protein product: CASSEGGQAQHF.

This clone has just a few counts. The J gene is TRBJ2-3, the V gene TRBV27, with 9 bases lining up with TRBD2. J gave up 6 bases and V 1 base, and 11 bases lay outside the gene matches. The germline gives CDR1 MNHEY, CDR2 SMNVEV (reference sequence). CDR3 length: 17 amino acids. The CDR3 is CASSLLGTSGFLDTQYF. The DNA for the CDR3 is TGTGCCAGCAGTTTATTGGGTACTAGCGGGTTCCTTGATACGCAGTATTTT.

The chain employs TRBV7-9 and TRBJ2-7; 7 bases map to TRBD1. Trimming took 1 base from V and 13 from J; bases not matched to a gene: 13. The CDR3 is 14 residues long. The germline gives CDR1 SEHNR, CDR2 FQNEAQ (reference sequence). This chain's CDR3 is CASSLGGTATVLYF. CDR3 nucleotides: TGTGCCAGCAGCTTAGGGGGGACAGCTACCGTGCTATACTTC.

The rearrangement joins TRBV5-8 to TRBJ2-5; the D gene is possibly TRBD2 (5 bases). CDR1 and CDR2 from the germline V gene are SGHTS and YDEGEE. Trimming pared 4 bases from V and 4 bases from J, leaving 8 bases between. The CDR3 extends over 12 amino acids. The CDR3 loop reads CASSERVETQYF. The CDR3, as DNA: TGTGCCAGCAGCGAGAGGGTAGAGACCCAGTACTTC.

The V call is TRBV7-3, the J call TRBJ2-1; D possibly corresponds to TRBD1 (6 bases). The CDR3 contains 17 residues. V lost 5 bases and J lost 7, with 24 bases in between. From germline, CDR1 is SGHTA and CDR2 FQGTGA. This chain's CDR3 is CASSPSFGGDGTNEQFF. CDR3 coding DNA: TGTGCCAGCAGCCCATCGTTTGGCGGAGACGGGACAAATGAGCAGTTCTTC.

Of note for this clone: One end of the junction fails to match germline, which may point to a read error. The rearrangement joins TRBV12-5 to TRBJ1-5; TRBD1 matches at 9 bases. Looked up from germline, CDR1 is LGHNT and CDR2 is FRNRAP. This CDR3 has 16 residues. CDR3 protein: CASGLGGQGDAQPQHF. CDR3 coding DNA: TGTGCTAGTGGCTTGGGGGGACAGGGAGATGCCCAGCCCCAGCATTTT. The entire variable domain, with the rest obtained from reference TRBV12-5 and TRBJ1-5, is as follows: DARVTQTPRHKVTEMGQEVTMRCQPILGHNTVFWYRQTMMQGLELLAYFRNRAPLDDSGMPKDRFSAEMPDATLATLKIQPSEPRDSAVYFCASGLGGQGDAQPQHFGDGTRLSIL.

The CDR3 loop is CASSKAAGNNPYNEQFF. CDR3 coding DNA: TGTGCCAGCAGCAAAGCGGCAGGAAACAACCCCTACAATGAGCAGTTCTTC. The chain is built from TRBV21-1 and TRBJ2-1; the D call in the table, TRBD1, was not verified against the DNA. TRBV21-1 constitutes a pseudogene. This CDR3 is 17 amino acids long.

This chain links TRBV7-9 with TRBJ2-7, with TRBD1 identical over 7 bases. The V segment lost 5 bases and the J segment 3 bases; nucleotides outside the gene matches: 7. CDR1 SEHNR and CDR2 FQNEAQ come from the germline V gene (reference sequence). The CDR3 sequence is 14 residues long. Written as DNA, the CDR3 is TGTGCCAGCAGCCGTACGACAGGGCACTACGAGCAGTACTTC. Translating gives CASSRTTGHYEQYF.

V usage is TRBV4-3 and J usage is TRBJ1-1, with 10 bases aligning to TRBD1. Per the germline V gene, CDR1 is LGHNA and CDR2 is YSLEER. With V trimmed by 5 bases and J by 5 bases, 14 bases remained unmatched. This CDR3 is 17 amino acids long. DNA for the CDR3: TGCGCCAGCAGCGGACCGGGACAGGGGTCGCCGACGACTGAAGCTTTCTTT. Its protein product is CASSGPGQGSPTTEAFF.

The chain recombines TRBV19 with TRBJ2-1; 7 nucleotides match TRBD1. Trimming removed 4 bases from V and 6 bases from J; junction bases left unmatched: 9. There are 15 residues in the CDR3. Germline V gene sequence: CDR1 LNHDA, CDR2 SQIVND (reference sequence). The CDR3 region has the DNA TGTGCCAGTAGTAACCCGGGACAGTTTCTCAATGAGCAGTTCTTC. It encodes CASSNPGQFLNEQFF.

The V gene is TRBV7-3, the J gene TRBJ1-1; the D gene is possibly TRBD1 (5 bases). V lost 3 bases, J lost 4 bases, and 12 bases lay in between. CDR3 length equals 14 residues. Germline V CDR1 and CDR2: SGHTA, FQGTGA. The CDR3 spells CASSFGGSGTEAFF. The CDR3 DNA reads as TGTGCCAGCAGCTTCGGGGGATCGGGCACTGAAGCTTTCTTT.

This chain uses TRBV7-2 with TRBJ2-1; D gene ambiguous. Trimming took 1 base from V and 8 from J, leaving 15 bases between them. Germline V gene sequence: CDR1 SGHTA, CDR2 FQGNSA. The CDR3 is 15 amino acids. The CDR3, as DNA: TGTGCCAGCAGCTTAGTTTCAAGCGCTTGGGATGAGCAGTTCTTC. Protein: CASSLVSSAWDEQFF.

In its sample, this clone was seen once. CDR3 DNA: TGTGCCAGTAGTGGGGGACAGGGGGCGACGTCCTACGAGCAGTACTTC. The encoded protein is CASSGGQGATSYEQYF. The rearrangement links TRBV19 to TRBJ2-7; TRBD1 aligns across 12 bases. In germline, CDR1 is LNHDA, CDR2 SQIVND (reference sequence). V trimming: 5 bases; J trimming: 1 base; junction bases outside the gene matches: 6. The CDR3 is made up of 16 amino acids.

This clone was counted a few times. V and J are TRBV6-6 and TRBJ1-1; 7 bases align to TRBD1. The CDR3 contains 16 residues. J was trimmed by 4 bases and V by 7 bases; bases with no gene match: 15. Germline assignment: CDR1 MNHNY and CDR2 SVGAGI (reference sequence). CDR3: CASIQGGGRGSTEAFF. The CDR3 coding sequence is TGTGCCAGCATCCAGGGGGGTGGTAGAGGGAGCACTGAAGCTTTCTTT.

In DNA form, the CDR3 reads TGTGCCAGCAGCAAGAACAGTTGGGAAAAACTGTTTTTT. It specifies CASSKNSWEKLFF. The V call is TRBV27, the J call TRBJ1-4, with D unresolved. The germline V and J ends were trimmed by 6 bases and 8 bases, with 13 bases remaining between them. Germline assignment: CDR1 MNHEY and CDR2 SMNVEV (reference sequence). The CDR3 is 13 amino acids.

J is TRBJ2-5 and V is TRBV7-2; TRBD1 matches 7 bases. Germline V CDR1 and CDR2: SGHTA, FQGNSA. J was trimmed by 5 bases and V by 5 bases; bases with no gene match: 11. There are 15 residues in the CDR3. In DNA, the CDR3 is TGTGCCAGCAGCCGACAGGGTCAACTAGGGGAGACCCAGTACTTC. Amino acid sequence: CASSRQGQLGETQYF.

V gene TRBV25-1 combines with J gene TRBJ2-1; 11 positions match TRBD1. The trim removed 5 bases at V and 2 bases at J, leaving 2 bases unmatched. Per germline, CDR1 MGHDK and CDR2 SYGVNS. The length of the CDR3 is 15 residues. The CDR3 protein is CASSRTGGTYNEQFF. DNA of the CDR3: TGTGCCAGCAGTCGGACAGGGGGCACCTACAATGAGCAGTTCTTC.

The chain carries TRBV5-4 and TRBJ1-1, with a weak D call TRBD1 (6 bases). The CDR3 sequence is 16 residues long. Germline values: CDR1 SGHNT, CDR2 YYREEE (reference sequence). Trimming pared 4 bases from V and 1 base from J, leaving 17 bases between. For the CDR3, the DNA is TGTGCCAGCAGCGGCCGACAGGTAGGAAGGAACACTGAAGCTTTCTTT. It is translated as CASSGRQVGRNTEAFF.

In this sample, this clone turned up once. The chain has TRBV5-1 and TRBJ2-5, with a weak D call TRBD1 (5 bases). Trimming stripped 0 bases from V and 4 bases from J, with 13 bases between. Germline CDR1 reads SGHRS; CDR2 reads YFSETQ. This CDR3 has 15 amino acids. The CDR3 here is CASSLGQGLSETQYF. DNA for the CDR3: TGCGCCAGCAGCTTGGGGCAGGGTTTATCAGAGACCCAGTACTTC.

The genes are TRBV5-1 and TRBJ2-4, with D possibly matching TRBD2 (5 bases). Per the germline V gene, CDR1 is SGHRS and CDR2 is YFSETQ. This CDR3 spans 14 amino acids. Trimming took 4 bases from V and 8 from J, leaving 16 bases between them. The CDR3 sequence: CASSRAGLGDIQYF. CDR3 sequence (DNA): TGCGCCAGCAGCCGGGCAGGCCTGGGAGACATTCAGTACTTC.

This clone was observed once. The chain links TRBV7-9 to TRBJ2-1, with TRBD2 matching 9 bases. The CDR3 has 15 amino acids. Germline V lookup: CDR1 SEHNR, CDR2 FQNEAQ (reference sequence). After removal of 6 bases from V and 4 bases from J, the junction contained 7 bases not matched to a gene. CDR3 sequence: CASRSSGRLYNEQFF. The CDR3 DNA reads TGTGCCAGCAGATCCAGCGGGAGGTTGTACAATGAGCAGTTCTTC.